This TCR beta chain was found in a study of beta chain features in type 1 diabetes. The authors reverse transcribed all of the isolated RNA, so sequencing captured expressed TCRB transcripts. TCRdb's table, derived via immunoSEQ multiplex PCR, lists solely in-frame clones and lacks some. The table has hundreds of thousands of clones, around 12% seen once. A remark on this clone: No antigen is known for it.

Study-level results: Moderate yet significant TCRB CDR3 shortening was seen in Type 1 diabetes patients in all four CD4+ subsets. For patients, the naive, central memory and Treg TCRB repertoires appeared more alike than for healthy donors.

The V and J ends lost 4 bases and 1 base respectively, with 15 bases between them. The germline V gene has CDR1 SGHNT and CDR2 YENEEA. This CDR3 is 16 amino acids long. Input material: naive CD4+ T cells from blood. The V call is TRBV11-3, the J call TRBJ2-3; a possible D gene is TRBD1 (6 bases). The receptor was derived from a woman between 18 and 29 years old with type 1 diabetes. CDR3 sequence (DNA): TGTGCCAGCAGCTCAAGACTGGCAGGGGGCACAGATACGCAGTATTTT. The encoded protein is CASSSRLAGGTDTQYF.